The clone carrying this T cell receptor beta chain turned up a few times. The antigen remains unidentified. The source of the sample is a study of cytomegalovirus exposure and HLA in healthy donors. In the PCR, 60 Vbeta and 13 Jbeta primers were used. Clones were read by immunoSEQ multiplex PCR, and TCRdb kept only the in-frame ones, dropping some. The table shows approximately 120,000 clones, with about 80% occurring only once. With 10 bases clipped from V and 10 bases from J, the junction kept 8 bases outside the gene matches. Germline V gene data show CDR1 as LNHDA and CDR2 as SQIVND (reference sequence). The CDR3 loop spans 11 amino acids. Findings and limits, study-wide: It was shown in a later analysis that HLA-associated TCR beta chains were more clonally expanded than other, equally common chains.

The sequence was collected from a human donor in good health. V gene TRBV19 combines with J gene TRBJ1-1, with 8 bases that match TRBD1. Sequenced: PBMCs. CDR3 DNA sequence: TGTGCCACGACCCGGACAGGGAGAGCTTTCTTT. Its translation: CATTRTGRAFF.